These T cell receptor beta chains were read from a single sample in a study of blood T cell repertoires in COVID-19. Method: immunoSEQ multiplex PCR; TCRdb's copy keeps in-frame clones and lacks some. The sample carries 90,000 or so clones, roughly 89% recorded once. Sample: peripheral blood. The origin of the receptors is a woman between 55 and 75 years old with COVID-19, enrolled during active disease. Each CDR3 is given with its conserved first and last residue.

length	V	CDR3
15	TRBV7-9	CASSPRQGARAEAFF
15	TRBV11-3	CASSLAGGLADTQYF
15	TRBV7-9	CASSHRQGNNSPLHF
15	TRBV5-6	CASSFSGTRSDTQYF
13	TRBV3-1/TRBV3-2	CASSPGQGYGYTF
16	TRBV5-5	CASRDAGLTNYNEQFF
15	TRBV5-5	CASSFGQGANYGYTF
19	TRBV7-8	CASSLRRDRAYSTNEKLFF
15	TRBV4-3	CASSQLAGGSYEQYF
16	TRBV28	CASSPPRGSYNSPLHF
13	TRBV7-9	CASSLAGGYAQYF
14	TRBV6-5	CASSYSAVYNEQFF
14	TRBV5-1	CASSLELRGRDAFF
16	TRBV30	CAWKPTGVAGANVLTF
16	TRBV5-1	CASSLLGLDVYNEQFF
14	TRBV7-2	CAIQTSGGTDTQYF
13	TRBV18	CASSPVRQETQYF
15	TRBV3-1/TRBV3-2	CASSQARTGAYEQYF
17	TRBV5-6	CASSSSPGQGTNYGYTF
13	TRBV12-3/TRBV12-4	CASRQGALGGYTF
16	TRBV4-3	CASSQGGGGNTDTQYF
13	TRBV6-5	CATLRGANSPLHF
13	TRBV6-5	CASSTPVYNEQFF
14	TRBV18	CASSPDRATYEQYF
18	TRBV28	CASSLGLAGPHGWETQYF
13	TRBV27	CASSQQQNQPQHF
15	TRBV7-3	CASSRGGADTGELFF
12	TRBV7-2	CASTLSGYEQYF
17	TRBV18	CASSPSPTLTRPNSQHF
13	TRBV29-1	CSVEPGKTYGYTF
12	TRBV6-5	CASKTGYTEAFF
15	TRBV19	CASSIGGGVGQPQHF
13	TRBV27	CASRPTGARGYTF
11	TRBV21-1	CARGTDEKLFF
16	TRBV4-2	CASSQGLRAGVDEQYF
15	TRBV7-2	CASSRRGARNTEAFF
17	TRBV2	CASSVRTGTGGSTEAFF
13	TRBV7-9	CASSGRKEQGPTF
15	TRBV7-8	CASSDRDRGNTEAFF
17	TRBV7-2	CASSYSRPGGAQETQYF
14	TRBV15	CATSRDGTRGRLHF
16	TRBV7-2	CASSRTDSYSNQPQHF
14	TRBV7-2	CASSLVGGSSPLHF
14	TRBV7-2	CASSPIGGSYEQYF
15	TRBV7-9	CASSLTSGGLETQYF